The rows below give T cell receptor beta chains drawn from one sample of a study of cytomegalovirus exposure and HLA in healthy donors. Sequencing used immunoSEQ multiplex PCR; TCRdb keeps in-frame clones, though not all of them. The repertoire holds 240,000 or so clones, with around 81% as singletons. The specimen sequenced was PBMCs. The source is a woman aged 60 to 75 in good health and CMV-seropositive. Both conserved end residues are part of each CDR3. A D gene is named only where the DNA matches it firmly. Where a row states a size, it is once, few, many or the class of an expanded clone; other rows omit it.

V gene	clone size	J gene	D gene	CDR3 DNA	CDR3 protein
TRBV28	NA	TRBJ2-7	TRBD1	TGTGCCAGCACACAACCGGGACAGGGGGCTCGAGAGCAGTACTTC	CASTQPGQGAREQYF
TRBV19	NA	TRBJ1-2	NA	TGTGCCAGCTTACTAACCGGGACAAGGGGATACTATGGCTACACCTTC	CASLLTGTRGYYGYTF
TRBV13	once	TRBJ2-1	NA	TGTGCCAGCATCCAGGGTTCAGGTCAGGCCAGGAATGAGCAGTTCTTC	CASIQGSGQARNEQFF
TRBV4-1	NA	TRBJ2-2	NA	TGCGCCAGCAGCCAAGAATGGAAACGGGGGAACACCGGGGAGCTGTTTTTT	CASSQEWKRGNTGELFF
TRBV7-9	NA	TRBJ2-1	TRBD1	TGTTCCAGCAGTTCAGGGGGTGGCTCCTACAATGAGCAGTTCTTC	CSSSSGGGSYNEQFF
TRBV19	few	TRBJ1-5	TRBD1	TGTGCCAGTAGAGGGAGGGGACAGGAAAATCAGCCCCAGCATTTT	CASRGRGQENQPQHF
TRBV9	NA	TRBJ2-3	NA	TGTGCCAGCAGCGTCACGACTAGGCAAGGAGATACGCAGTATTTT	CASSVTTRQGDTQYF
TRBV11-2	NA	TRBJ2-7	NA	TGTGCCAGCAGCTTAGAGGAGGGAGAAACCTACGAGCAGTACTTC	CASSLEEGETYEQYF
TRBV11-2	once	TRBJ1-4	TRBD1	TGTGCCAGCAGCCAGGACAGGGTACGTGAAAAACTGTTTTTT	CASSQDRVREKLFF
TRBV27	NA	TRBJ1-2	NA	TGTGCCAGCAGTCTAGGGGACACGAACTATGGCTACACCTTC	CASSLGDTNYGYTF
TRBV5-4	NA	TRBJ2-1	NA	TGTGCCAGCAGCTTGACCGTATTGCGGGCTAGAAACAATGAGCAGTTCTTC	CASSLTVLRARNNEQFF
TRBV4-1	once	TRBJ1-1	NA	TGCGCCAGCAGCCAAGATCTCCCCCCGAACACTGAAGCTTTCTTT	CASSQDLPPNTEAFF
TRBV27	NA	TRBJ1-1	NA	TGTGCCAGCAGTTCCAGGGAGGGGACTGAAGCTTTCTTT	CASSSREGTEAFF
TRBV7-2	few	TRBJ1-5	NA	TGTGCCAGCAGCTCAGACAGTGATGCGCGACAGCCCCAGCATTTT	CASSSDSDARQPQHF
TRBV7-9	NA	TRBJ1-1	NA	TGTGCCAGCAGCCTAGGACAGTATCTCACTGAAGCTTTCTTT	CASSLGQYLTEAFF
TRBV5-1	NA	TRBJ2-7	NA	TGCGCCAGCAGCTTTATTGGAGGGGGCAACGAGCAGTACTTC	CASSFIGGGNEQYF
TRBV6-6	NA	TRBJ1-1	NA	TGTGCCAGCAGCACAGGGCAGAACACTGAAGCTTTCTTT	CASSTGQNTEAFF
TRBV10-3	NA	TRBJ1-1	NA	TGTGCCATCGGTGAGACACCGAACACTGAAGCTTTCTTT	CAIGETPNTEAFF
TRBV2	NA	TRBJ2-7	NA	TGTGCCAGTACGAGACAGGCCGCCTACGAGCAGTACTTC	CASTRQAAYEQYF
TRBV6-6	few	TRBJ1-2	NA	TGTGCCAGCAGTTACGACAGCGCGTATGGCTACACCTTC	CASSYDSAYGYTF
TRBV27	NA	TRBJ2-5	TRBD2	TGTGCCAGCAGTTTAGAGGGGGGACTAGAGGGGACCCAGTACTTC	CASSLEGGLEGTQYF
TRBV18	once	TRBJ2-7	NA	TGTGCCAGCTCACCACTGGCGGGATCCGTGGACTACGAGCAGTACTTC	CASSPLAGSVDYEQYF
TRBV5-5	few	TRBJ2-5	NA	TGTGCCAGCAGCTCGGCGGGGTTGGATATCGAGACCCAGTACTTC	CASSSAGLDIETQYF
TRBV6-1	NA	TRBJ2-5	NA	TGTGCCAGCAGTCGAGGACAAGCAGAGACCCAGTACTTC	CASSRGQAETQYF
TRBV5-6	once	TRBJ1-1	NA	TGTGCCAGCAGCTTGGTGGGGACAAACACTGAAGCTTTCTTT	CASSLVGTNTEAFF
TRBV5-1	NA	TRBJ2-7	TRBD2	TGCGCCAGCAGCTTAACAGCGGGAGGGCCCCACGAGCAGTACTTC	CASSLTAGGPHEQYF
TRBV6-1	NA	TRBJ2-7	NA	TGTGCCAGCAGGGAGACCACGAGGGCCTACGAGCAGTACTTC	CASRETTRAYEQYF
TRBV5-4	NA	TRBJ2-5	TRBD2	TGTGCCAGCAGTCGGGGGGGGGTGGGCCAAGAGACCCAGTACTTC	CASSRGGVGQETQYF
TRBV19	NA	TRBJ2-7	NA	TGTGCCAGTAGGCGCTCGCCCCTAGCGCTTTCCTACGAGCAGTACTTC	CASRRSPLALSYEQYF
TRBV15	NA	TRBJ1-4	NA	TGTGCCACCAGCAGAGATTACAGACAGACAATTAATGAAAAACTGTTTTTT	CATSRDYRQTINEKLFF
TRBV19	NA	TRBJ1-1	NA	TGTGCCAGTAGCGTCGTGGGAGGCACTGAAGCTTTCTTT	CASSVVGGTEAFF
TRBV2	once	TRBJ2-1	TRBD2	TGTGCCAGCAAGGCTAGCGGGAGTAGTCATGAGCAGTTCTTC	CASKASGSSHEQFF
TRBV11-2	NA	TRBJ1-5	NA	TGTGCCAGCAGCCTTACATGGACACAGCCCCAGCATTTT	CASSLTWTQPQHF
TRBV6-5	NA	TRBJ2-1	TRBD2	TGTGCCAGCAGTAGGACTAGCGGGAGGAGGGAGCAGTTCTTC	CASSRTSGRREQFF
TRBV6-5	NA	TRBJ1-2	NA	TGTGCCAGCAGTTACTCGCAAACGGGGTATTCGCAAGGCTACACCTTC	CASSYSQTGYSQGYTF
TRBV6-1	NA	TRBJ1-5	NA	TGTGCCAGCCAACAGGGAATCCGGCAGCCCCAGCATTTT	CASQQGIRQPQHF
TRBV9	NA	TRBJ1-2	NA	TGTGCCAGCAGCGTAGATTCTGGACACCACTATGGCTACACCTTC	CASSVDSGHHYGYTF
TRBV2	NA	TRBJ2-5	TRBD2	TGTGCCAGCAGTCCGGGACTAGCGGCACGCCAAGAGACCCAGTACTTC	CASSPGLAARQETQYF
TRBV7-9	once	TRBJ1-2	NA	TGTGCCAGCAGCTTCAGGGTTAGCGGGGAAGGCGGCTACACCTTC	CASSFRVSGEGGYTF
TRBV29-1	NA	TRBJ2-5	TRBD2	TGCAGCGTTGAAGGCGGGGCTAGCGGGAGAAAGGAGACCCAGTACTTC	CSVEGGASGRKETQYF
TRBV6-6	NA	TRBJ2-5	NA	TGTGCCAGCAGTTACTCCGCAGGGGTCGTCGAGACCCAGTACTTC	CASSYSAGVVETQYF
TRBV5-1	NA	TRBJ1-1	TRBD1	TGCGCCAGCAGCCGGGACAGGGGGTCTGAAGCTTTCTTT	CASSRDRGSEAFF
TRBV9	NA	TRBJ2-3	TRBD2	TGTGCCAGCACCCAGGGGCGGGAGGGCCGAAATACGCAGTATTTT	CASTQGREGRNTQYF
TRBV5-1	NA	TRBJ2-1	TRBD2	TGCGCCAGCAGCTTGTCGGATAGCGGGGTAGTCTTC	CASSLSDSGVVF
TRBV7-9	NA	TRBJ1-1	TRBD1	TGTGCCAGCAGGTCGGGGACAGGGGCTCGGGTGAACACTGAAGCTTTCTTT	CASRSGTGARVNTEAFF
TRBV10-2	NA	TRBJ1-2	TRBD1	TGCGCCAGCAGTTGGGGGACAGGGGAGACGGGGGGCTACACCTTC	CASSWGTGETGGYTF
TRBV6-4	NA	TRBJ2-1	NA	TGTGCCAGCAGTGTTTCCCAAGCGGTCGAGTACAATGAGCAGTTCTTC	CASSVSQAVEYNEQFF
TRBV21-1	NA	TRBJ1-2	NA	TGTGCCAGCAGCAAAAAATCAGCGGCAACCTATGGCTACACCTTC	CASSKKSAATYGYTF
TRBV27	NA	TRBJ1-1	NA	TGTGCCAGCACCCTCCGTCGGGGGGCCGCTGAAGCTTTCTTT	CASTLRRGAAEAFF
TRBV10-1	few	TRBJ2-2	TRBD1	TGCGCCAGCAGCGTTGGACAGGGTAGTACCGGGGAGCTGTTTTTT	CASSVGQGSTGELFF
TRBV20-1	NA	TRBJ1-1	NA	TGCAGTGCTACGGGATACCTTGAAGCTTTCTTT	CSATGYLEAFF
TRBV6-5	NA	TRBJ1-5	NA	TGTGCCAGCAGCTACCATTTGAATCAGCCCCAGCATTTT	CASSYHLNQPQHF
TRBV7-9	NA	TRBJ2-1	NA	TGTGCCAGCAGCTTAGGTGGCAACGTCAATGAGCAGTTCTTC	CASSLGGNVNEQFF
TRBV5-1	NA	TRBJ2-1	NA	TGCGCCAGCAGTACAGGCCAATACAATGAGCAGTTCTTC	CASSTGQYNEQFF
TRBV5-8	once	TRBJ1-5	NA	TGTGCCAGCAGCTTGGGGCAGGGATTAATCTTGCCCCAGCATTTT	CASSLGQGLILPQHF